These 22 T cell receptor beta chains were all obtained from the same sample, sequenced in a study of monozygotic twins with inflammatory bowel disease. Reprocessing the 5' RACE reads, TCRdb reports a single entry for every CDR3 protein and omits DNA. The clone table shows 88,000 or so distinct CDR3 sequences, with the ten largest holding approximately 7%. The sample taken for sequencing was blood. These receptors were taken from a human donor with ulcerative colitis or Crohn's disease, or a healthy co-twin of an affected twin (not recorded which).

This sequence joins TRBV3-1 and TRBJ1-5; with no DNA, the TCRdb D assignment of TRBD1 cannot be verified. This CDR3 region has 20 residues. Germline V gene lookup returns CDR1 LGHDT and CDR2 YNNKEL (reference sequence). CDR3 amino acids: CASSQAFIQGLSATDQPQHF. The variable domain in full, with the rest retrieved from reference TRBV3-1 and TRBJ1-5, is DTAVSQTPKYLVTQMGNDKSIKCEQNLGHDTMYWYKQDSKKFLKIMFSYNNKELIINETVPNRFSPKSPDKAHLNLHINSLELGDSAVYFCASSQAFIQGLSATDQPQHFGDGTRLSIL.

CDR3 region: CSALRPPGDGNTIYF. The V call is TRBV20-1, the J call TRBJ1-3; lacking DNA, the TRBD1 call made by TCRdb goes unchecked. The length of the CDR3 is 15 residues. Looked up from germline, CDR1 is DFQATT and CDR2 is SNEGSKA (reference sequence).

The chain recombines TRBV7-8 with TRBJ2-7. CDR1 and CDR2 from the germline V gene are SGHVS and FQNEAQ. The CDR3 extends over 13 amino acids. CDR3 residues: CASSLVGQYEQYF.

The V call is TRBV7-7, the J call TRBJ2-1; without DNA, the TCRdb call of TRBD1 cannot be checked. CDR1 is SSHAT and CDR2 is FNYEAQ in the germline V gene (reference sequence). This CDR3 spans 15 amino acids. CDR3 region: CASSLSAGDYNEQFF.

The chain links TRBV5-1 to TRBJ1-1; no DNA is available, so the TRBD1 call from TCRdb remains unchecked. In germline, CDR1 is SGHRS, CDR2 YFSETQ. The CDR3 has 13 residues. The CDR3 here is CASSPGQNTEAFF.

The chain employs TRBV2 and TRBJ2-1; the D call from TCRdb, TRBD2, cannot be confirmed without DNA. The CDR3 is 19 residues long. Per germline, CDR1 SNHLY and CDR2 FYNNEI. The CDR3 region is CAIVPLLAGGLISYNEQFF.

V and J are TRBV7-9 and TRBJ1-2. This CDR3 is 13 amino acids long. Germline lookup yields CDR1 SEHNR and CDR2 FQNEAQ (reference sequence). The CDR3 region is CASSLAVNYGYTF.

J is TRBJ1-2 and V is TRBV20-1. The V gene's germline CDR1 is DFQATT and CDR2 SNEGSKA (reference sequence). The length of the CDR3 is 13 residues. The CDR3 loop is CSADTRVDYGYTF.

The chain links TRBV6-5 to TRBJ1-5. Germline V gives CDR1 MNHEY, CDR2 SVGAGI. The CDR3 has 13 residues. CDR3: CASSYSWDQPQHF.

CDR3 in amino acids: CASSWTDSKEYYGYTF. This chain joins TRBV19 and TRBJ1-2; checking the TCRdb D call of TRBD1 is not possible without DNA. Germline loops: CDR1 LNHDA, CDR2 SQIVND (reference sequence). The CDR3 consists of 16 residues. The whole variable domain, remainder taken from reference TRBV19 and TRBJ1-2, is DGGITQSPKYLFRKEGQNVTLSCEQNLNHDAMYWYRQDPGQGLRLIYYSQIVNDFQKGDIAEGYSVSREKKESFPLTVTSAQKNPTAFYLCASSWTDSKEYYGYTFGSGTRLTVV.

CDR3 loop: CASSVSGRSNNEQFF. The gene calls are TRBV9 and TRBJ2-1. Germline V gene data show CDR1 as SGDLS and CDR2 as YYNGEE. The CDR3 has 15 amino acids.

The gene calls are TRBV11-2 and TRBJ2-7; TCRdb's assignment of TRBD2 cannot be checked, as there is no DNA. Germline V gives CDR1 SGHAT, CDR2 FQNNGV. CDR3 length: 14 amino acids. CDR3 in amino acids: CASSLGLAGYEQYF.

J is TRBJ1-1 and V is TRBV18; absent DNA, TCRdb's TRBD1 call cannot be checked. CDR1 and CDR2 (germline): KGHSH, LQKENI. The CDR3 covers 14 residues. The CDR3 protein is CASSPGGWNTEAFF.

The chain couples TRBV7-2 to TRBJ1-3. Germline CDR1 and CDR2: SGHTA and FQGNSA. CDR3 length: 13 amino acids. CDR3 in amino acids: CASSFSAGNTIYF.

The chain combines TRBV5-1 with TRBJ1-1; TCRdb picks TRBD1, but there is no DNA to check that call. In germline, CDR1 is SGHRS, CDR2 YFSETQ. The CDR3 totals 14 residues. CDR3 sequence: CASSRTTGFTEAFF.

The chain couples TRBV12-3 or TRBV12-4 to TRBJ2-3. CDR3 length: 14 residues. The CDR3 here is CASSLGGTTDTQYF.

The V call is TRBV19, the J call TRBJ1-1; TCRdb outputs TRBD1, but without DNA this stays unchecked. This CDR3 region has 13 residues. The germline V gene has CDR1 LNHDA and CDR2 SQIVND (reference sequence). The chain's CDR3 is CASSRGRSTEAFF.

The V and J genes are TRBV12-3 or TRBV12-4 and TRBJ1-1; absent DNA, TCRdb's TRBD1 call cannot be checked. The CDR3 has 14 residues. CDR3 amino acids: CASSPWDTEPKAFF.

The genes are TRBV5-1 and TRBJ2-1; the D call from TCRdb, TRBD2, cannot be confirmed without DNA. Germline V gene lookup returns CDR1 SGHRS and CDR2 YFSETQ. This CDR3 spans 15 amino acids. CDR3 sequence reads: CASSLISGGYNEQFF.

The chain joins TRBV5-1 to TRBJ1-4. Germline CDR1 is SGHRS and CDR2 is YFSETQ. The CDR3 covers 13 residues. CDR3 residues: CASSSETNEKLFF.

V is TRBV11-2 and J is TRBJ2-7; TCRdb indicates TRBD1, and absent DNA this call remains unverified. Germline CDR1 SGHAT, CDR2 FQNNGV. CDR3 length equals 14 residues. CDR3 sequence: CASSLQGQGEEQYF.

This chain uses TRBV15 with TRBJ1-1; with no DNA, the TCRdb D assignment of TRBD1 cannot be verified. The length of the CDR3 is 13 residues. Germline CDR1 reads LNHNV; CDR2 reads YYDKDF (reference sequence). CDR3 sequence reads: CATSPGRNIEAFF.